Listed here are 14 T cell receptor beta chains from one sample, sequenced in a study of blood T cell repertoires in COVID-19. The method was immunoSEQ multiplex PCR; TCRdb's version includes in-frame clones alone and lacks a portion of them. The repertoire has about 81,000 clones, 90% to 95% of them found once; the top ten carry roughly 4%. The sequenced sample was peripheral blood. The receptor set was obtained from a human donor with active COVID-19. The donor label of this sample is uncertain.

This clone showed up just once. The chain couples TRBV7-9 to TRBJ1-1; no clear D gene. V was trimmed by 5 bases and J by 11 bases, leaving 18 bases between them. Per germline, CDR1 SEHNR and CDR2 FQNEAQ (reference sequence). There are 13 residues in the CDR3. CDR3 residues: CASSTSVSRPAFF. The CDR3 DNA sequence: TGTGCCAGCAGCACCAGTGTTTCGCGGCCCGCTTTCTTT. Based on the CDR3 plus reference TRBV7-9 and TRBJ1-1, the full variable domain is DTGVSQNPRHKITKRGQNVTFRCDPISEHNRLYWYRQTLGQGPEFLTYFQNEAQLEKSRLLSDRFSAERPKGSFSTLEIQRTEQGDSAMYLCASSTSVSRPAFFGQGTRLTVV.

The J gene is TRBJ2-3, the V gene TRBV4-1; unclear D gene. From germline, CDR1 is MGHRA and CDR2 YSYEKL. V lost 1 base and J lost 4, with 6 bases in between. This CDR3 is 13 amino acids long. CDR3 DNA sequence: TGCGCCAGCAGCCAAGTCATGTCAGATACGCAGTATTTT. The encoded protein is CASSQVMSDTQYF.

The CDR3 DNA follows: TGTGCCAGCAGTGCAAGGGACACCTTCGGGGACGAGCAGTACTTC. This gives the protein CASSARDTFGDEQYF. The V and J genes are TRBV6-2 or TRBV6-3 and TRBJ2-7; weak D call: TRBD1 (6 bases). V lost 5 bases and J 5 bases, leaving 19 bases between the germline ends. The CDR3 runs to 15 residues. CDR1 is MNHEY and CDR2 is SVGEGT in the germline V gene.

The V call is TRBV5-5, the J call TRBJ1-1; tentative D call: TRBD1 (6 bases). V gave up 4 bases and J gave up 1 base, with 8 bases separating them. From germline, CDR1 is SGHKS and CDR2 YYEKEE (reference sequence). The CDR3 sequence is 13 residues long. In nucleotides, the CDR3 is TGTGCCAGCAGCCCGACAGGGAACACTGAAGCTTTCTTT. Encoded protein: CASSPTGNTEAFF.

This chain joins TRBV3-1 (or the pseudogene TRBV3-2) and TRBJ1-1, with D unclear. Germline assignment: CDR1 LGHDT and CDR2 YNNKEL (reference sequence). There are 14 residues in the CDR3. V shed 4 bases and J shed 1 base, with 10 bases lying between them. CDR3 in DNA: TGTGCCAGCAGCCCGTTTCAGGAGAACACTGAAGCTTTCTTT. This codes for CASSPFQENTEAFF.

The rearrangement joins TRBV7-9 to TRBJ2-5; D is ambiguous. There are 14 residues in the CDR3. Trimming left V 5 bases short and J 7 bases short, with 17 bases between. CDR1 and CDR2 (germline): SEHNR, FQNEAQ (reference sequence). The CDR3, as DNA: TGTGCCAGCAGCCCACAACCCACCTCAGGGACCCAGTACTTC. Amino acids: CASSPQPTSGTQYF.

The chain combines TRBV10-3 with TRBJ2-7, with TRBD1 matching over 7 bases. This CDR3 is 14 amino acids long. V shed 3 bases, J shed 3 bases, and the junction held 5 bases outside the gene matches. Germline CDR1 ENHRY, CDR2 SYGVKD. The CDR3 DNA reads as TGTGCCATCAGTGACGAGGGACAGAGCTACGAGCAGTACTTC. It specifies CAISDEGQSYEQYF.

J is TRBJ2-3 and V is TRBV5-1, with D perhaps TRBD1 (5 bases). The CDR3 length is 15 residues. CDR1 and CDR2 (germline): SGHRS, YFSETQ. Trimming stripped 0 bases from V and 4 bases from J, with 12 bases between. The CDR3 sequence is CASSLDMGPADTQYF. The CDR3 nucleotides read TGCGCCAGCAGCTTGGACATGGGGCCGGCAGATACGCAGTATTTT.

This clone is a singleton in its sample. V gene TRBV24-1 combines with J gene TRBJ2-1; D remains unclear. CDR1 is KGHDR and CDR2 is SFDVKD in the germline V gene. V lost 1 base, J lost 7 bases, and 16 bases lay in between. The CDR3 length is 16 residues. The CDR3 DNA follows: TGTGCCACCAGTGATTTCTCACGTTCCGTTAGAAATGAGCAGTTCTTC. It codes for CATSDFSRSVRNEQFF.

The CDR3 DNA reads TGTGCCACCAGCAGAGATCGTGGCCCTAGCGGGGGTAAAACAGATACGCAGTATTTT. Translated, it gives CATSRDRGPSGGKTDTQYF. V gene TRBV15 combines with J gene TRBJ2-3; 10 bases align to TRBD2. The CDR3 contains 19 residues. V was pared by 0 bases and J by 3 bases, with 12 bases of the junction left unmatched. Germline CDR1 and CDR2: LNHNV and YYDKDF (reference sequence).

The genes are TRBV2 and TRBJ2-7, with D possibly being TRBD2 (5 bases). Trimming took 7 bases from V and 2 from J, leaving 15 bases between them. The CDR3 has 14 amino acids. Per germline, CDR1 SNHLY and CDR2 FYNNEI. The CDR3 DNA reads TGTGCCAGCACCCCCGGGATCAGGCCCTACGAGCAGTACTTC. Translated, it gives CASTPGIRPYEQYF.

This clone was detected only a few times. This chain joins TRBV27 and TRBJ1-5; 9 nucleotides align to TRBD1. From germline, CDR1 is MNHEY and CDR2 SMNVEV (reference sequence). This CDR3 spans 15 amino acids. Trimming at V came to 5 bases and at J to 6 bases, leaving 8 bases not matched to a gene. CDR3 sequence (DNA): TGTGCCAGCAGTCACCGGGACAGGGACCTTCAGCCCCAGCATTTT. Translating gives CASSHRDRDLQPQHF.

The gene calls are TRBV10-3 and TRBJ2-2; D perhaps matches TRBD1 (5 bases). V was shortened by 8 bases and J by 3 bases, with 16 bases between the two germline ends. The CDR3 covers 15 residues. In germline, CDR1 is ENHRY, CDR2 SYGVKD. The CDR3 here is CAILGQGRHTGELFF. CDR3 DNA: TGTGCCATCCTAGGTCAGGGTCGGCACACCGGGGAGCTGTTTTTT.

This clone appeared a single time. The chain couples TRBV19 to TRBJ1-2; D perhaps matches TRBD1 (6 bases). The V gene lost 8 bases and the J gene lost 6 bases, with 16 bases spanning the gap. The length of the CDR3 is 13 residues. Germline assignment: CDR1 LNHDA and CDR2 SQIVND (reference sequence). The CDR3 loop reads CASRTVPSDGYTF. CDR3 nucleotides: TGTGCCAGTCGGACAGTGCCATCGGATGGCTACACCTTC.